This T cell receptor beta chain came from a study of T cells after yellow fever vaccination. Study-wide results and limits: Detected again after the booster were most primary-vaccination clones, at 95% to 96% CD4 and nearly 90% CD8.

This clonotype appeared a few times. The antigen is undetermined. Via MiXCR, TCRdb re-called the 5' RACE reads, giving one row per CDR3 protein. The data show 500,000 to 650,000 distinct CDR3 sequences, approximately 13% seen once. This CDR3 spans 13 amino acids. Trimming took off 2 bases at V and 3 bases at J, with 7 bases between the two ends. The sequencing used PBMCs, collected on the day of the yellow fever booster vaccination. The gene calls are TRBV12-3 or TRBV12-4 and TRBJ1-1, with D hard to call. This clonotype originated in a man aged 30 to 45 who received the YFV17D yellow fever vaccine. The CDR3 spells CASSLYTYTEAFF. In DNA, the CDR3 is TGTGCCAGCAGTTTATACACTTACACTGAAGCTTTCTTT.